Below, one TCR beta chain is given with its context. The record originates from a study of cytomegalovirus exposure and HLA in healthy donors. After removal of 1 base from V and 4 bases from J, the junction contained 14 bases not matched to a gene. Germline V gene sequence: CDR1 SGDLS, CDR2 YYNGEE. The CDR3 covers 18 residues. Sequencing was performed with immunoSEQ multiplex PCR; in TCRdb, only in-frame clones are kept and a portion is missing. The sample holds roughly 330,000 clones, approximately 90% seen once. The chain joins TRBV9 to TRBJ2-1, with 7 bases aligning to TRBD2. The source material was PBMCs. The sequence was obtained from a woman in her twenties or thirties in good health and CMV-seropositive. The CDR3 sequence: CASSVPPRGGSKYNEQFF. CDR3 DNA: TGTGCCAGCAGCGTACCCCCTCGGGGCGGGAGTAAGTACAATGAGCAGTTCTTC. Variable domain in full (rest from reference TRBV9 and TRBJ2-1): DSGVTQTPKHLITATGQRVTLRCSPRSGDLSVYWYQQSLDQGLQFLIQYYNGEERAKGNILERFSAQQFPDLHSELNLSSLELGDSALYFCASSVPPRGGSKYNEQFFGPGTRLTVL.